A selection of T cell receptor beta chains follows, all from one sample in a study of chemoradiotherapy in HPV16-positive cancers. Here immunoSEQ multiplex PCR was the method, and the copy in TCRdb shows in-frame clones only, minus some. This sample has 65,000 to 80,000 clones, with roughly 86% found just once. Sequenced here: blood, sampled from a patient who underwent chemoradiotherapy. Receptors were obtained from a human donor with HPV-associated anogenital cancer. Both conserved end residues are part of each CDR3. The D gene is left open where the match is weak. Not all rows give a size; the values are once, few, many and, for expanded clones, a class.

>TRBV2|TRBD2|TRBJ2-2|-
CASSTSGMNTGELFF
TGTGCCAGCAGTACTAGCGGGATGAACACCGGGGAGCTGTTTTTT
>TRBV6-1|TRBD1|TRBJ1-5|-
CASSRTGGNQPQHF
TGTGCCAGCAGTCGGACAGGGGGCAATCAGCCCCAGCATTTT
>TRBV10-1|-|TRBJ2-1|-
CASSRSPSYNEQFF
TGCGCCAGCAGTCGGTCCCCCTCCTACAATGAGCAGTTCTTC
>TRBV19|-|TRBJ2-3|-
CASSISGSSTDTQYF
TGTGCCAGTAGTATATCGGGAAGCAGCACAGATACGCAGTATTTT
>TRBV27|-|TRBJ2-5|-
CASRGPGTQYF
TGTGCCAGCAGGGGGCCTGGGACCCAGTACTTC
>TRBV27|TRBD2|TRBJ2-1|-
CASSPLLSGRRDEQFF
TGTGCCAGCAGTCCCCTCCTTAGCGGGAGACGGGATGAGCAGTTCTTC
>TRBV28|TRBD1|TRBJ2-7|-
CASRRTGQNEQYF
TGTGCCAGCAGACGGACAGGTCAGAACGAGCAGTACTTC
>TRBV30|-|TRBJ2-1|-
CAWSPSGDEQFF
TGTGCCTGGAGTCCATCGGGGGATGAGCAGTTCTTC
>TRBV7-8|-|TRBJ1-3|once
CASSPAGSPSSGNTIYF
TGTGCCAGCAGCCCAGCGGGCAGTCCGAGCTCTGGAAACACCATATATTTT
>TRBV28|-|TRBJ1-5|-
CASSLSLRTDFEGDGNQPQHF
TGTGCCAGCAGTTTATCCTTACGGACCGACTTCGAGGGGGATGGCAATCAGCCCCAGCATTTT
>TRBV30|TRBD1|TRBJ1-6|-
CAWTPGTGFSPLHF
TGTGCCTGGACCCCCGGGACAGGGTTTTCACCCCTCCACTTT
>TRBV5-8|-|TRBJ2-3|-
CASSYGTDTQYF
TGTGCCAGCAGCTATGGCACAGATACGCAGTATTTT
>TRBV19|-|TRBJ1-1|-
CASTIGGGMNTEAFF
TGTGCCAGTACCATCGGGGGGGGCATGAACACTGAAGCTTTCTTT
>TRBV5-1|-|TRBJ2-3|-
CASSSSGADTQYF
TGCGCCAGCAGCTCGTCAGGGGCAGATACGCAGTATTTT
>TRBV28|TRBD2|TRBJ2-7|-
CASRSGNSYEQYF
TGTGCCAGCAGGAGCGGGAACTCCTACGAGCAGTACTTC
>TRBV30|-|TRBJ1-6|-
CAWSRQGSSPLHF
TGTGCCTGGAGCCGCCAGGGTAGCTCACCCCTCCACTTT
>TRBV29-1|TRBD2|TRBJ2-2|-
CASGITGELFF
TGCGCTAGCGGTATCACCGGGGAGCTGTTTTTT
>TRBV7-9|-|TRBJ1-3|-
CASSLEGLRPGNTIYF
TGTGCCAGCAGCTTAGAAGGGCTCCGCCCTGGAAACACCATATATTTT
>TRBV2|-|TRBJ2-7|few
CASKRTAQKEQYF
TGTGCCAGCAAACGAACAGCCCAGAAAGAGCAGTACTTC
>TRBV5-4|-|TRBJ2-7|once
CASRSSSYEQYF
TGTGCCAGCAGGTCCTCCTCCTACGAGCAGTACTTC
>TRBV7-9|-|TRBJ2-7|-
CASSSGWLTYEQYF
TGTGCCAGCAGCTCGGGGTGGCTGACATACGAGCAGTACTTC
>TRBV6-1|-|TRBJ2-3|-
CASIKTGNAPDTQYF
TGTGCCAGCATCAAAACAGGGAATGCACCCGATACGCAGTATTTT
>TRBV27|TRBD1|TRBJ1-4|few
CASSGTATNEKLFF
TGTGCCAGCAGTGGGACAGCAACTAATGAAAAACTGTTTTTT
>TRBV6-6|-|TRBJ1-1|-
CASSYRKGYTEAFF
TGTGCCAGCAGTTACCGGAAGGGGTACACTGAAGCTTTCTTT